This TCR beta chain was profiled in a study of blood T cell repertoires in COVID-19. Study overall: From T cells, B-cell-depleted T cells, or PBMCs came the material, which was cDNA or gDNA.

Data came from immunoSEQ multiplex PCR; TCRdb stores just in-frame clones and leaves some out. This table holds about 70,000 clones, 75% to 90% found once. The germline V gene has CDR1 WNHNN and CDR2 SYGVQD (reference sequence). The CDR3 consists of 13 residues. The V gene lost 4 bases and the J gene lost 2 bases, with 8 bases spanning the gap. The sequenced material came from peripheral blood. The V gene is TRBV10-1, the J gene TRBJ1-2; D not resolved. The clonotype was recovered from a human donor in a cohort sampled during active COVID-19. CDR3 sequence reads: CASSAGLNYGYTF. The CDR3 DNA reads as TGCGCCAGCAGTGCTGGACTAAACTATGGCTACACCTTC.